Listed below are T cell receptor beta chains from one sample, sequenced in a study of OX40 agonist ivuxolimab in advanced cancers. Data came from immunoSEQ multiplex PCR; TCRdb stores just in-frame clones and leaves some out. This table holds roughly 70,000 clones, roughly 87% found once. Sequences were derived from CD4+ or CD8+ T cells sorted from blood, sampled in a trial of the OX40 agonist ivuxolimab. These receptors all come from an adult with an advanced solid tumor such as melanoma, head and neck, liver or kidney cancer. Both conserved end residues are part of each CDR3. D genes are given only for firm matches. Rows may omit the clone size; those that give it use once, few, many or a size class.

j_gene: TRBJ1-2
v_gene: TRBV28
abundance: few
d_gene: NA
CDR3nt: TGTGCCAGCAGTCTTCAGCCGGGGGGCTACACCTTC
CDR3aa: CASSLQPGGYTF

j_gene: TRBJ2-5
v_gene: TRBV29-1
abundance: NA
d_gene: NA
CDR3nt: TGCAGCGTTGAAAGGGAGACCCAGTACTTC
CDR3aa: CSVERETQYF

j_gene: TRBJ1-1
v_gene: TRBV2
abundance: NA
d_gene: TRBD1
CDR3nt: TGTGCCAGCAAAAGACAGGGGGCAGAGACTGAAGCTTTCTTT
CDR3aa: CASKRQGAETEAFF

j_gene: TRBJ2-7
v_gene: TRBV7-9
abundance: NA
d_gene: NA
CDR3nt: TGTGCCAGCAGCTTATATTACAGCCGCATTTCCTACGAGCAGTACTTC
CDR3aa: CASSLYYSRISYEQYF

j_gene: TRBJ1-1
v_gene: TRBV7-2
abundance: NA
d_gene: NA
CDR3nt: TGTGCCAGCAGCTTAGCTGGTGTCATCAACACTGAAGCTTTCTTT
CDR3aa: CASSLAGVINTEAFF

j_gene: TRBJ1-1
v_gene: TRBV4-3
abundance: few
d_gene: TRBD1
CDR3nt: TGCGCCAGCAGCCAAGATCTGAGGGGGCAGTACACTGAAGCTTTCTTT
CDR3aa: CASSQDLRGQYTEAFF

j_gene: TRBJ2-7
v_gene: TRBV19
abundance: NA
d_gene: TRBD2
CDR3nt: TGTGCCAGCAGCAGCATAGCGGGGCAGGTTGGGGCGTACTTC
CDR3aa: CASSSIAGQVGAYF

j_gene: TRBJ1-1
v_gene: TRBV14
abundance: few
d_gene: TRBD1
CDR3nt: TGTGCCAGCAGCACGGGACAGGTGGGTGAAGCTTTCTTT
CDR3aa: CASSTGQVGEAFF

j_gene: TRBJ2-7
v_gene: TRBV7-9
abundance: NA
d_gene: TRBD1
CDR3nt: TGTGCCAGCAGCTTTGGGACAGCCTACGAGCAGTACTTC
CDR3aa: CASSFGTAYEQYF

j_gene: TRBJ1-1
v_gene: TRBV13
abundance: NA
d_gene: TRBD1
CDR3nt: TGTGCCAGCAGCCGAATCCTTAACTGGACAGGGGAAACTGAAGCTTTCTTT
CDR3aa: CASSRILNWTGETEAFF

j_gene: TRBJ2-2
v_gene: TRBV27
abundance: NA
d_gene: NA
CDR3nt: TGTGCCAGCAGCCCAGTGAACACCGGGGAGCTGTTTTTT
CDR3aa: CASSPVNTGELFF

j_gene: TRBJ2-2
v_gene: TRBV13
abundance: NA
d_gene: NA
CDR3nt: TGTGCCAGCAGCCCCCCCTTGAACACCGGGGAGCTGTTTTTT
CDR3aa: CASSPPLNTGELFF

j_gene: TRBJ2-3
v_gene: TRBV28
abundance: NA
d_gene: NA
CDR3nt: TGTGCCAGCAGTTTAGGTGCGGGGTACGGCACAGATACGCAGTATTTT
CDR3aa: CASSLGAGYGTDTQYF

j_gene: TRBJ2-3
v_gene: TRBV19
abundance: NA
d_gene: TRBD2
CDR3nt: TGTGCCAGTAGTATAGGAAAAACTAGCGGTCGGGCTACGCAGTATTTT
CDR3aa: CASSIGKTSGRATQYF

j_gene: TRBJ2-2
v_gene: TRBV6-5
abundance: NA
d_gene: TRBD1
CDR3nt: TGTGCCAGTAACAGGGGAAACACCGGGGAGCTGTTTTTT
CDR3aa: CASNRGNTGELFF

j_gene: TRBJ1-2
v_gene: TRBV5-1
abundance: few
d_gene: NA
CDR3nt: TGCGCCAGCAGCTTGGTTTCAGGACTGGGGTTGAATGGCTACACCTTC
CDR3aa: CASSLVSGLGLNGYTF

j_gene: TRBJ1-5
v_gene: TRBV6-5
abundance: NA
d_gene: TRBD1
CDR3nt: TGTGCCAGCAGTACAGGGGGCGAACAGCCCCAGCATTTT
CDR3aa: CASSTGGEQPQHF

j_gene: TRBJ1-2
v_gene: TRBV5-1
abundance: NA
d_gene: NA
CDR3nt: TGCGCCAGCAGCCTCGAACAGGGTGGTGGCTATGGCTACACCTTC
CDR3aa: CASSLEQGGGYGYTF

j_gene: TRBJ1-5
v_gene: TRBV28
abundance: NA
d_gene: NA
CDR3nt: TGTGCCATCCAAAAACAGGGAGGTTGGTATCAGCCCCAGCATTTT
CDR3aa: CAIQKQGGWYQPQHF

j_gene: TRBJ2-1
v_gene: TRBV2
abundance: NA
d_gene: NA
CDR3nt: TGTGCCAGCAGTCGAAGGATGGCGGCCAACGGAGGTGAGCAGTTCTTC
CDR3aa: CASSRRMAANGGEQFF

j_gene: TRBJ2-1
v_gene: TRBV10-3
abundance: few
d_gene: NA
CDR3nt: TGTGCCATCAGCGATGACATTTCCAGGGATGAGCAGTTCTTC
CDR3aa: CAISDDISRDEQFF

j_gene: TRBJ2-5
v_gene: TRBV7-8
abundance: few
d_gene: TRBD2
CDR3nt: TGTGCCAGCACCTCTCGGCGGGGGGAAGAGACCCAGTACTTC
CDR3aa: CASTSRRGEETQYF

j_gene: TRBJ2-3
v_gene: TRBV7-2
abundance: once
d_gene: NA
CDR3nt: TGTGCCAGCAGCTCATTGGGACTGAAGAGCACAGATACGCAGTATTTT
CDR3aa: CASSSLGLKSTDTQYF

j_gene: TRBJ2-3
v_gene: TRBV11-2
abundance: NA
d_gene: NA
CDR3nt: TGTGCCAGCAGCTCCTTTCGCGGACCGAGCACAGATACGCAGTATTTT
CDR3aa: CASSSFRGPSTDTQYF

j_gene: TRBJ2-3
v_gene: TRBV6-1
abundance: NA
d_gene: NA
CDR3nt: TGTGCCAGCAGTGAGGTCGGAGGGACAGATACGCAGTATTTT
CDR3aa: CASSEVGGTDTQYF

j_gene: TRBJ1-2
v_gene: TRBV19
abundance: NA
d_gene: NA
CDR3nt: TGTGCCAGTAGTATACGGTTACGAGTCTATGGCTACACCTTC
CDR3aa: CASSIRLRVYGYTF

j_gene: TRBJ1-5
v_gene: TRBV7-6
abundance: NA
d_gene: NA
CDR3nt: TGTGCCAGCAGCTTAGGGTACACTGGACCTAGCAATCAGCCCCAGCATTTT
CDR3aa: CASSLGYTGPSNQPQHF

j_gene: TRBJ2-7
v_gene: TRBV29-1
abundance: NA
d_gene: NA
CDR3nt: TGCAGCGTAGGTCAGACCTCCTACGAGCAGTACTTC
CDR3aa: CSVGQTSYEQYF

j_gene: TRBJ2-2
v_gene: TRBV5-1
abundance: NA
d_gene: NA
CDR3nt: TGCGCCAGCAGAGATCAGGGAAACACCGGGGAGCTGTTTTTT
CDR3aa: CASRDQGNTGELFF

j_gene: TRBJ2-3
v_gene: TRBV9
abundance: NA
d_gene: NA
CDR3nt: TGTGCCAGCAGCGTAGGGGACACCTTCACAGATACGCAGTATTTT
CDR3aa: CASSVGDTFTDTQYF

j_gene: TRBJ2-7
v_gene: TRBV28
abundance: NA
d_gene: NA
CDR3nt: TGTGCCAGCAGTCGAGCAGGATACTACGAGCAGTACTTC
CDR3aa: CASSRAGYYEQYF

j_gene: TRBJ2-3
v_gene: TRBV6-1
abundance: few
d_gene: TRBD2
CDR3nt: TGTGCCAGCAGTGAATCGTCCCTTAGCGGGGGGGCAGTAGATACGCAGTATTTT
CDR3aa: CASSESSLSGGAVDTQYF

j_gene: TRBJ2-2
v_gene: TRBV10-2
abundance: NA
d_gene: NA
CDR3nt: TGCGCCAGCAGCCCCCAGGGAACCGGGGAGCTGTTTTTT
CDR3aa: CASSPQGTGELFF

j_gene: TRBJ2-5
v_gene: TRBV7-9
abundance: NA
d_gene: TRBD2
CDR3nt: TGTGCCAGCAGCTTCACTAGCGGAGAGACCCAGTACTTC
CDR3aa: CASSFTSGETQYF

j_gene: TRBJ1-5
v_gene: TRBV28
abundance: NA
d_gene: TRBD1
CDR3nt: TGTGCCAGCAGTTTTCCAGGGGGCGAATATAGCAATCAGCCCCAGCATTTT
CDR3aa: CASSFPGGEYSNQPQHF

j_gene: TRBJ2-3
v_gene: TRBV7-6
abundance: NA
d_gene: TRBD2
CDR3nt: TGTGCCAGCAGCTTGGGGACTATCAAGACAGATACGCAGTATTTT
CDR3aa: CASSLGTIKTDTQYF

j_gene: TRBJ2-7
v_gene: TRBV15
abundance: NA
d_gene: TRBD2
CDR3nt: TGTGCCACCAGCAGGGGTGCGGGAGGGCTAATGCACGAGCAGTACTTC
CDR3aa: CATSRGAGGLMHEQYF

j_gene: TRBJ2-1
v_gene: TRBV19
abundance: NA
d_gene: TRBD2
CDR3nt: TGTGCCAGTAAGGGGACTACCACAACCAATGAGCAGTTCTTC
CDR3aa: CASKGTTTTNEQFF

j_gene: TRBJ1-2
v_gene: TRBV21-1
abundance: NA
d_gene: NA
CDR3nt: TGTGCCAGCAGCCCCCCGACGGGGGGCTATGGCTACACCTTC
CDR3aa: CASSPPTGGYGYTF

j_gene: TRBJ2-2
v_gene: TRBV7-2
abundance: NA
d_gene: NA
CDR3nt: TGTGCCAGCAGCTTAGAGGTCGGGGAGCTGTTTTTT
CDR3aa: CASSLEVGELFF

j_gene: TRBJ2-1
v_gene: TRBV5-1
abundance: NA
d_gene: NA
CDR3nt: TGCGCCAGCAGCTCCAGGGAGGTTGAGCAGTTCTTC
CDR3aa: CASSSREVEQFF

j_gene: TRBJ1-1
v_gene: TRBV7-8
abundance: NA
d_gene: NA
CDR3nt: TGTGCCAGCAGCTTGAGACCGAACACTGAAGCTTTCTTT
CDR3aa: CASSLRPNTEAFF

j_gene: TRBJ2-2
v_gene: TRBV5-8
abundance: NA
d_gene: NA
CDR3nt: TGTGCCAGCCTATTGGGGCAGAACACCGGGGAGCTGTTTTTT
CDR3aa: CASLLGQNTGELFF

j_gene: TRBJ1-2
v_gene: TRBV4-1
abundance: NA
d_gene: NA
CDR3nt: TGCGCCAGCAGCCAAGTGATTAACAGTCCGAACTATGGCTACACCTTC
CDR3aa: CASSQVINSPNYGYTF

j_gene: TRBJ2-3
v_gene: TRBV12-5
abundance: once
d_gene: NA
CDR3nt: TGTGCTAGTGGTTTGGGGGGTGCCGGGCAAGAGTATTTT
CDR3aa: CASGLGGAGQEYF

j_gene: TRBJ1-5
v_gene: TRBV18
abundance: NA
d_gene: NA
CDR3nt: TGTGCCAGCTCGGTCACAGAGGGCCTTAATCAGCCCCAGCATTTT
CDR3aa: CASSVTEGLNQPQHF

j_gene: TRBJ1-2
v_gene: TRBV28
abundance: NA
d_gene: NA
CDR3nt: TGTGCCAGCAGTTTCGGAGGTGGTAGCTATGGCTACACCTTC
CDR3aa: CASSFGGGSYGYTF

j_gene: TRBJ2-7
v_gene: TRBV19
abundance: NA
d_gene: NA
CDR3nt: TGTGCCAGTAGTGCCCACACAGGGACCAGGGGCGAGCAGTACTTC
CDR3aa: CASSAHTGTRGEQYF

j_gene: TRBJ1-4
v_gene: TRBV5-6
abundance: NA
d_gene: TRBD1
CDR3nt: TGTGCCAGCAGCAAGGGACAGGGGGCGACTAATGAAAAACTGTTTTTT
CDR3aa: CASSKGQGATNEKLFF

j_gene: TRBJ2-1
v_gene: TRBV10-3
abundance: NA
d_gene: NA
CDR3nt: TGTGCCATCAGTGAAGGGGCAGGCGGACTCAATGAGCAGTTCTTC
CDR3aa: CAISEGAGGLNEQFF

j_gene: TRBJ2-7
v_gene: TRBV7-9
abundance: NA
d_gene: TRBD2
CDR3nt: TGTGCCAGCAGCTCAACTAGCGGGATCTACGAGCAGTACTTC
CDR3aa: CASSSTSGIYEQYF

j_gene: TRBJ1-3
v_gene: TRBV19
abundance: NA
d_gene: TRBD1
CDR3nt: TGTGCCACGGACCGGGACAGCTCTGGAAACACCATATATTTT
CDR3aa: CATDRDSSGNTIYF

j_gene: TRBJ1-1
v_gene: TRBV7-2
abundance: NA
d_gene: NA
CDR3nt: TGTGCCAGCAGCTTAGTCCCCAGTATCAACACTGAAGCTTTCTTT
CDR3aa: CASSLVPSINTEAFF

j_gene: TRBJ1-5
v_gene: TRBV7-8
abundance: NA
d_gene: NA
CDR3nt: TGTGCCAGCAGCTTAGGGGTCCCGGGGGTGGGAAGCAATCAGCCCCAGCATTTT
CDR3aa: CASSLGVPGVGSNQPQHF

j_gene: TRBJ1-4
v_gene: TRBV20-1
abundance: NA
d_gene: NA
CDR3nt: TGCAGTACCACCTGGGACGAAAAACTGTTTTTT
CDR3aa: CSTTWDEKLFF

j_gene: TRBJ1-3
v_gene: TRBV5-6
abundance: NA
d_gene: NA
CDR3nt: TGTGCCAGCAGCTTGGTGGAGTTCTCTGGAAACACCATATATTTT
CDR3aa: CASSLVEFSGNTIYF

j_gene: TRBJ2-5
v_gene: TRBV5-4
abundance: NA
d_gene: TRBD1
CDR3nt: TGTGCCAGCAGCAGGGGACAGGAAGAGACCCAGTACTTC
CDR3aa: CASSRGQEETQYF

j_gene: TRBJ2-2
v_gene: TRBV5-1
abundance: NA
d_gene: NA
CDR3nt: TGCGCCAGCAGCTTGGCCGACAGTCTCAACACCGGGGAGCTGTTTTTT
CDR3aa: CASSLADSLNTGELFF